The present T cell receptor (beta chain) was sequenced within a study of siplizumab effects on memory and regulatory T cells. Study-level findings and limits: Researchers could map only a minor fraction of alloreactive clones to unstimulated subsets. In unstimulated cells, naive T cells appeared more diverse than memory T cells and seemed major alloresponse contributors. A naive or memory phenotype could not be assigned to roughly 80-96% of the proliferating CD4+ or CD8+ clones.

This clone has a single count. Its antigen is not known. Assayed TCR templates numbered 80,000 to 100,000 for each sample. The repertoire was sequenced with immunoSEQ multiplex PCR; TCRdb's copy has only in-frame clones and lacks some. The table shows some 100,000 clones, with roughly 93% occurring only once. The CDR3 runs 16 residues. V gave up 2 bases and J gave up 1 base; unmatched junction bases: 3. The germline CDR1 and CDR2 sequences are SGDLS and YYNGEE. Sequenced material: CD8+ T cells sorted from blood. The rearrangement links TRBV9 to TRBJ2-5; 12 nucleotides align to TRBD2. The clonotype comes from a human donor in good health. The DNA for the CDR3 is TGTGCCAGCAGCGTGTCTAGCGGGGGGGGCCAAGAGACCCAGTACTTC. Its protein product is CASSVSSGGGQETQYF.